This T cell receptor beta chain came from a study of blood T cell repertoires in COVID-19. Whole-study context: The origin of the acute and convalescent COVID-19 samples was the United States, Italy and Spain. T cells, B-cell-depleted T cells, or PBMCs supplied cDNA or gDNA.

Authors' analysis steps: Amplification of reference gene primers provided the estimated nucleated cell counts. This table comes from immunoSEQ multiplex PCR, and its TCRdb copy is limited to in-frame clones, with some not included. That table supplies the V and J calls and clone size; D and trimming were determined from the DNA. The sample contains about 200,000 clones, about 84% of which appear only once. The CDR3 runs to 15 residues. The V end was cut by 0 bases, the J end by 4 bases, with 10 bases between. This clone turned up a few times. The chain joins TRBV5-7 to TRBJ1-4, with D perhaps TRBD1 (5 bases). TRBV5-7 is placed among ORFs of uncertain function. The clonotype was recovered from a woman older than 75 with acute or convalescent COVID-19. Sequencing used peripheral blood. The DNA for the CDR3 is TGTGCCAGCAGCTTGGATGCAGGGAATAATGAAAAACTGTTTTTT. This encodes CASSLDAGNNEKLFF.